This T cell receptor (beta chain) was captured by sequencing in a study of Graves' ophthalmopathy and Graves' hyperthyroidism. Overall study results and limits: Ophthalmopathy versus stable hyperthyroidism: 13-signature model gave around 90% sensitivity, approximately 80% specificity.

This clonotype was recorded many times. Its antigen is unknown. The CDR3 has 15 amino acids. Between the trimmed V and J ends, which lost 6 bases and 7 bases, there was a span of 22 bases. Germline CDR1 reads DFQATT; CDR2 reads SNEGSKA (reference sequence). Amplification targeted the TCR beta CDR3 regions, with RNA transcripts as the source material. First-round RT-PCR employed HTBI primers, with a second-round multiplex PCR after it. One entry per CDR3 protein, called by TCRdb with MiXCR from the multiplex PCR reads. The table records under 60,000 distinct CDR3 sequences, 45% to 55% of them present only once.

Sequencing was carried out using peripheral blood. This chain uses TRBV20-1 with TRBJ1-5; D is perhaps TRBD1 (6 bases). The sequence derives from an adult woman with Graves' ophthalmopathy. CDR3 sequence reads: CSAYFLGGVGQPQHF. For the CDR3, the DNA is TGCAGTGCGTATTTTTTAGGGGGGGTAGGCCAGCCCCAGCATTTT.